These T cell receptor beta chains were read from a single sample in a study of OX40 agonist ivuxolimab in advanced cancers. Clones were read by immunoSEQ multiplex PCR, and TCRdb kept only the in-frame ones, dropping some. The data contain around 48,000 clones, roughly three quarters of them singletons. Source: CD4+ or CD8+ T cells sorted from blood, taken in a trial of the OX40 agonist ivuxolimab. Receptor source: an adult with an advanced solid tumor such as melanoma, head and neck, liver or kidney cancer. CDR3s include the opening cysteine and the closing phenylalanine or tryptophan. D genes are given only for firm matches. Not all rows give a size; the values are once, few, many and, for expanded clones, a class.

j_call clone_size d_call v_call cdr3_aa cdr3_nt
TRBJ1-4 . . TRBV28 CASSPPGHGEKLFF TGTGCCAGCAGTCCCCCGGGACACGGTGAAAAACTGTTTTTT
TRBJ2-5 . . TRBV7-3 CASSLASSNQETQYF TGTGCCAGCAGCTTAGCGAGTTCTAACCAAGAGACCCAGTACTTC
TRBJ2-3 . . TRBV10-2 CASSASSDTQYF TGCGCCAGCAGCGCTAGCAGCGATACGCAGTATTTT
TRBJ1-1 once . TRBV7-9 CASSLGIGTANTEAFF TGTGCCAGCAGCTTAGGTATCGGGACGGCGAACACTGAAGCTTTCTTT
TRBJ1-2 . TRBD1 TRBV5-1 CASSPGYRGFTGYTF TGCGCCAGCAGCCCAGGGTACAGGGGATTTACGGGCTACACCTTC
TRBJ1-1 few . TRBV6-1 CASSQGTEAFF TGTGCCAGCAGTCAAGGTACAGAAGCTTTCTTT
TRBJ2-3 . . TRBV6-5 CASSGQNTDTQYF TGTGCCAGCAGTGGTCAGAACACAGATACGCAGTATTTT
TRBJ2-3 few TRBD2 TRBV5-4 CASSGGLASTDTQYF TGTGCCAGCAGCGGCGGACTAGCGAGCACAGATACGCAGTATTTT
TRBJ1-1 . . TRBV11-2 CASSQPVGAEAFF TGTGCCAGCAGCCAGCCGGTGGGCGCTGAAGCTTTCTTT
TRBJ1-1 few . TRBV20-1 CSALDSEAFF TGCAGTGCTTTAGATTCGGAAGCTTTCTTT
TRBJ2-7 . . TRBV5-1 CASSLVLRNSLHYEQYF TGCGCCAGCAGCTTGGTTCTTAGGAATTCGTTGCACTACGAGCAGTACTTC
TRBJ1-5 medium-sized TRBD1 TRBV28 CASSLGDRDNQPQHF TGTGCCAGCAGTTTGGGAGACAGGGACAATCAGCCCCAGCATTTT
TRBJ1-2 . . TRBV27 CASSLKGLLGYTF TGTGCCAGCAGTTTGAAGGGGCTGCTTGGCTACACCTTC
TRBJ2-1 . TRBD2 TRBV19 CASSTPSGRGLVEQFF TGTGCCAGTAGTACCCCTAGCGGGAGGGGCTTAGTCGAGCAGTTCTTC
TRBJ1-4 . TRBD1 TRBV7-2 CASSLGQGAKLFF TGTGCCAGCAGCTTAGGCCAGGGGGCAAAACTGTTTTTT
TRBJ1-4 . . TRBV19 CATAGTGWTNEKLFF TGTGCCACTGCAGGGACCGGCTGGACTAATGAAAAACTGTTTTTT
TRBJ2-1 . . TRBV7-2 CASSLSPSVF TGTGCCAGCAGCTTATCACCAAGCGTCTTC
TRBJ2-7 . TRBD2 TRBV6-6 CASSYPGTSGAGEQYF TGTGCCAGCAGTTACCCCGGGACTAGCGGCGCTGGGGAGCAGTACTTC
TRBJ2-5 . TRBD2 TRBV6-6 CASSSGRIKETQYF TGTGCCAGTAGTAGCGGGAGGATAAAAGAGACCCAGTACTTC
TRBJ1-5 . . TRBV6-5 CASRRGGADQPQHF TGTGCCAGCAGACGTGGGGGGGCTGATCAGCCCCAGCATTTT
TRBJ1-5 large . TRBV28 CASSFQWGSNQPQHF TGTGCCAGCAGTTTTCAGTGGGGTAGCAATCAGCCCCAGCATTTT
TRBJ2-7 . TRBD2 TRBV7-9 CASSLGLAGGTYEQYF TGTGCCAGCAGCTTAGGACTAGCGGGAGGAACTTACGAGCAGTACTTC
TRBJ2-4 . TRBD1 TRBV11-2 CASDRGLPLSPKNIQYF TGTGCCAGCGACAGGGGCCTGCCGCTTTCTCCCAAAAACATTCAGTACTTC
TRBJ1-1 . . TRBV5-1 CASSLATNMRGTEAFF TGCGCCAGCAGCTTGGCAACTAATATGCGGGGCACTGAAGCTTTCTTT
TRBJ2-1 . . TRBV12-5 CASGLVLTAHNEQFF TGTGCTAGTGGTTTGGTACTTACAGCCCACAATGAGCAGTTCTTC
TRBJ2-7 . . TRBV30 CAWSGNHYEQYF TGTGCCTGGAGTGGTAATCACTACGAGCAGTACTTC
TRBJ2-7 . TRBD1 TRBV29-1 CSVAPSWTGYEQYF TGCAGCGTGGCCCCGAGTTGGACAGGCTACGAGCAGTACTTC
TRBJ1-2 once TRBD1 TRBV11-2 CASSPLEGALGYTF TGTGCCAGCAGCCCTTTAGAGGGGGCCTTGGGCTACACCTTC
TRBJ1-3 . TRBD1 TRBV2 CASSGITGQGKNTIYF TGTGCCAGCAGCGGAATAACGGGACAGGGGAAAAACACCATATATTTT